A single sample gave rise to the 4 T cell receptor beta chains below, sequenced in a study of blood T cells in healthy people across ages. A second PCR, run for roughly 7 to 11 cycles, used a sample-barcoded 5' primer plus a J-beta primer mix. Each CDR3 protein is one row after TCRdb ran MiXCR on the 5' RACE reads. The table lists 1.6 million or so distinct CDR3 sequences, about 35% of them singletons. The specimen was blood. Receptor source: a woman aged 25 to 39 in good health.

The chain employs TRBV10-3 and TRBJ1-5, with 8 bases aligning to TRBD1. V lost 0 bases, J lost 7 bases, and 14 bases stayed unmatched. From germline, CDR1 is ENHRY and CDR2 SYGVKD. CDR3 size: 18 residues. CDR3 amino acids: CAISESPPLTGARQPQHF. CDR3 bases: TGTGCCATCAGTGAGTCGCCCCCGCTGACAGGGGCGAGACAGCCCCAGCATTTT.

Here the CDR3 DNA reads TGTGCCAGCAGTTTTAGGCAGCTTGGAGAGACCCAGTACTTC. Protein product: CASSFRQLGETQYF. V and J are TRBV12-3 or TRBV12-4 and TRBJ2-5; no firm D call. V lost 3 bases and J lost 4, with 12 bases in between. The CDR3 extends over 14 amino acids.

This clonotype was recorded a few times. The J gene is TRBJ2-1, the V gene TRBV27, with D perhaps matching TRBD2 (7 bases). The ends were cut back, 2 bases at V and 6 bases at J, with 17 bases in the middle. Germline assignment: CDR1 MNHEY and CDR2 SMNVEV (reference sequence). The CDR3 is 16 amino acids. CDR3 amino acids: CASSLLGGGLFNEQFF. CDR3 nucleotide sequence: TGTGCCAGCAGTTTACTCGGCGGGGGCCTGTTCAATGAGCAGTTCTTC.

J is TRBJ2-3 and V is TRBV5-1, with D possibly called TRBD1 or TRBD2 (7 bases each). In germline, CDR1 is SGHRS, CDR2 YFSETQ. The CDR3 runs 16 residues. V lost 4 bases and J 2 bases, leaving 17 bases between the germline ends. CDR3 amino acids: CASSGRQGGITDTQYF. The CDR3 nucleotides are TGCGCCAGCAGCGGGAGACAGGGAGGGATCACAGATACGCAGTATTTT.